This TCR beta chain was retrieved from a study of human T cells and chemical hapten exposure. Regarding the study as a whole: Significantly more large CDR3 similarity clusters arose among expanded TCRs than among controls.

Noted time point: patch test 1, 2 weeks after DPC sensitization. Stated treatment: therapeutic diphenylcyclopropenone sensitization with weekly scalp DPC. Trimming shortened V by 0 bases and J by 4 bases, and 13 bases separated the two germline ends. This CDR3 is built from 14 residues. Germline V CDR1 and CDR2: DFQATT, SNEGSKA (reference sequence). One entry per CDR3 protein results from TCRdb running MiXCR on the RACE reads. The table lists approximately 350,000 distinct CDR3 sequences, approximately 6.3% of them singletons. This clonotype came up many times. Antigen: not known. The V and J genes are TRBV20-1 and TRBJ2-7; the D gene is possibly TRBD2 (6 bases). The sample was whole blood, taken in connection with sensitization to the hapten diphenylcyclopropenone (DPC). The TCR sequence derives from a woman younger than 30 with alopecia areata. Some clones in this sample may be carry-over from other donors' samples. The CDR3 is CSARDARGLYEQYF. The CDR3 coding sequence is TGCAGTGCTAGAGATGCTCGGGGGTTATACGAGCAGTACTTC.